The present TCR beta chain was sequenced within a study of early T cells in non-severe SARS-CoV-2 infection (dated by TCRdb to 2020 to 2023). A note on the overall study: Bulk RNA from unsorted whole blood was used for TCR sequencing, so alpha and beta chains could not be paired. Overall study outcomes, separate from this receptor: VDJdb matching was skewed toward anti-spike CD8 responses, so virus-specific expansions were likely underestimated and private and CD4 specificities were missed.

The method behind the library was 5' RACE. Instrument used: NextSeq 500. The TCR library protocol attached unique molecular identifiers to individual cDNA molecules to correct for sequencing error and PCR bias. TCR alpha and beta chains were both sequenced, and the abundances of alpha and beta sequences in each sample were closely correlated with each other. In the original analysis: Decombinator V4 was used to perform V gene, J gene and CDR3 annotation of TCR sequences. Expanded TCRs were defined as changing significantly between any two time points under a Poisson model with p below 0.0001. Abundances of TCRs were expressed as counts per million after normalisation to the total number of TCRs sequenced in each sample. MAIT TCRs were defined by TRAV1-2 paired with TRAJ12, TRAJ20 or TRAJ33, and iNKT TCRs by TRAV10 paired with TRAJ18. VDJdb, accessed on 1 November 2021, was searched for TCRs annotated for CMV, EBV and SARS-CoV-2, and TCRs annotated for more than one antigen were excluded. TCRdb reran the public reads through fastp at Q25 and MiXCR, keeping productive beta chains. Entries are consolidated by CDR3 protein sequence, retaining the most common genes and DNA. The V and J calls reflect TCRdb's pipeline rather than the authors' work. A total of roughly 100,000 distinct CDR3 sequences appear in this sample, approximately 15% of them only once. Under 6.5% of the sample lies in the top ten.

A case-control design nested within a healthcare worker cohort in London, UK, was used, with weekly nasopharyngeal swab PCR tests and blood sampling performed. Healthcare workers were enrolled in the week of the UK lockdown, from 23 to 31 March 2020, and were followed every week for up to roughly 16 weeks. As to this clonotype: The antigen it recognizes is unknown. Base qualities are missing; no much larger clone stands one base away.

The germline V gene supplies CDR1 SGHTA and CDR2 FQGNSA. Counted from cysteine to phenylalanine, this CDR3 has 15 amino acids. The sequence is cut down to CDR3 DNA, 45 bases in frame from base 1. Germline trimming: 5 bases from V, 2 bases from J; junction bases outside gene matches: 7. The clonotype was recovered from an adult who was a healthcare worker with PCR-confirmed SARS-CoV-2 infection or an uninfected control (not recorded which). This receptor chain uses TRBV7-2 and TRBJ2-5, and TRBD2 aligns with 8 junction nucleotides. Source material: whole blood. Here the CDR3 is given as CASSLQLAEQETQYF. The nucleotide sequence is given as TGTGCCAGCAGCCTCCAACTAGCGGAGCAAGAGACCCAGTACTTC.